This T cell receptor (beta chain) is drawn from a study of T-cell reconstitution after alpha-beta-depleted transplantation in children. Study findings and constraints: It was surviving recipient T cells and thymic progenitors that gave some patients high TCRbeta diversity at day 60. Newly generated T cells supplied most T-cell counts and diversity one year post-transplant. After transplant, at about two months, alpha-beta T cells were reportedly derived from several hundred expanded graft clones.

The TCRbeta library incorporated unique molecular identifiers. TCRdb re-analysed the PCR reads in MiXCR, keeping a single row per CDR3 protein. The table has 780,000 or so distinct CDR3 sequences, 15% to 20% seen once. This clonotype was detected many times. Its cognate antigen is unknown. CDR3 size: 16 residues. V gave up 6 bases and J gave up 1 base; unmatched junction bases: 7. This sequence was found in a male patient younger than 18 who had a stem cell transplant for acute lymphoblastic leukemia, so the T cells may come from the graft donor. This chain uses TRBV12-3 or TRBV12-4 with TRBJ2-2, with 8 bases that match TRBD1. The specimen comprised PBMCs, mostly from graft donor cells, sampled 360 days after TCRalphabeta/CD19-depleted stem cell transplant. The DNA of the CDR3 is TGTGCCAGCAGGACAGGGGCGCCTCGGAACACCGGGGAGCTGTTTTTT. Residues: CASRTGAPRNTGELFF.